The source of this TCR beta chain is a study of identical twins. The CDR3 spans 15 residues. The germline CDR1 and CDR2 sequences are SGHTA and FQGNSA. The trim removed 5 bases at V and 8 bases at J, leaving 12 bases unmatched. A universal primer site was added by template switching, and unique molecular identifiers were carried by the cDNA. TCRdb itself ran the 5' RACE reads through MiXCR, one entry per CDR3 protein. Among fewer than 500,000 distinct CDR3 sequences, 20% to 25% were seen once, and the ten largest hold about 2.7%. This clonotype was counted a few times. This same sample was also taken into another study, of T cells expressing NK-cell markers.

The clonotype was recovered from a woman between 18 and 30 years old in good health. The sequencing input was CD4+ T cells sorted from blood. The genes are TRBV7-2 and TRBJ1-2, with 9 nucleotides matching TRBD1. The CDR3 DNA reads as TGTGCCAGCAGCGACTACTTGGGACAGGGAATAGGCTACACCTTC. Its translation is CASSDYLGQGIGYTF.